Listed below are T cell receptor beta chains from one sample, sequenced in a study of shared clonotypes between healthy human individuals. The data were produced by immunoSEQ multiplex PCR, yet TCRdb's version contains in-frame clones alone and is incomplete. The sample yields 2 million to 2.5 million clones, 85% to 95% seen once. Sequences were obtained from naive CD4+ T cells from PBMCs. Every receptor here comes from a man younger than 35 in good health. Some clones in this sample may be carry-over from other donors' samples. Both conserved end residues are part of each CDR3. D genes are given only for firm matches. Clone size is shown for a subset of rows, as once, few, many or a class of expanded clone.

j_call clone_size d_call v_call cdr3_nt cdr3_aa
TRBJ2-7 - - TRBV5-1 TGCGCCAGCAGACAGGGACTCACCCCCTCCGAGCAGTACTTC CASRQGLTPSEQYF
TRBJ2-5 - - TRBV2 TGTGCCAGTAACTACCAAGAGACCCAGTACTTC CASNYQETQYF
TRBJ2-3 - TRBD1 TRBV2 TGTGCCAGCAGTGAATTGAGGGGGCGAGTAGATACGCAGTATTTT CASSELRGRVDTQYF
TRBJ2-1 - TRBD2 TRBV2 TGTGCCAGCAGTGAATTGTGGGCGGGAGCCTACAATGAGCAGTTCTTC CASSELWAGAYNEQFF
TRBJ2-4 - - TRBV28 TGTGCCAGCAGTTCTGGGGGGCTGGGCAAAAACATTCAGTACTTC CASSSGGLGKNIQYF
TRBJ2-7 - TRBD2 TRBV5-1 TGCGCCAGCAGGGAACCGGGACTAGCGGGACGTGAGCAGTACTTC CASREPGLAGREQYF
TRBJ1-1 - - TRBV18 TGTGCCAGCTCACCAGCAGGGAAGTTGGAAGCTTTCTTT CASSPAGKLEAFF
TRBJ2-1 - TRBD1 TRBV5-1 TGCGCCAGCAGCTTGCTTACAGGGGTGGTAAATGAGCAGTTCTTC CASSLLTGVVNEQFF
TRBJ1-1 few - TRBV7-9 TGTGCCAGCAGCCCCGGGTATGGCAGGGAGGACACTGAAGCTTTCTTT CASSPGYGREDTEAFF
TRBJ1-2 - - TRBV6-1 TGTGCCAGCAGTGCGGTTGGGGGGTTGTCCTATGGCTACACCTTC CASSAVGGLSYGYTF
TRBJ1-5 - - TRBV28 TGTGCCAGCAGTTTAAACGGCAGAGGGTATCAGCCCCAGCATTTT CASSLNGRGYQPQHF
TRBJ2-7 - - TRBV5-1 TGCGCCAGCGCCACAGGGCGACGCGACGAGCAGTACTTC CASATGRRDEQYF
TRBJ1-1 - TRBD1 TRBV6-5 TGTGCCAGCAGTTTAACAACAGGGGTCGCTGAAGCTTTCTTT CASSLTTGVAEAFF
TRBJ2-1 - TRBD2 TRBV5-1 TGCGCCAGCAGCCCCGTAGCGGGAGGGCCGTATGAGCAGTTCTTC CASSPVAGGPYEQFF
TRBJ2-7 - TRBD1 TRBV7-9 TGTGCCAGCAGCATGACAGGGGGCTCCTACGAGCAGTACTTC CASSMTGGSYEQYF
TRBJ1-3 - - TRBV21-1 TGTGCCAGCAGCAAACGGCTCTCTGAGAACACCATATATTTT CASSKRLSENTIYF
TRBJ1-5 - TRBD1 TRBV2 TGTGCCAGCAGTGCGGAGGGGGCGGATCAGCCCCAGCATTTT CASSAEGADQPQHF
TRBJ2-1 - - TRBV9 TGTGCCAGCAGCGTAGGGGTAACCTACAATGAGCAGTTCTTC CASSVGVTYNEQFF
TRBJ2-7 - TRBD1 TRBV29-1 TGCAGCGTTGCCGGGGACAGGGGCACGGACTCTTATTACTACGAGCAGTACTTC CSVAGDRGTDSYYYEQYF
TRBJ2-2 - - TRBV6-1 TGTGCCAGCACTGGGTGGTGGGCGTCGGAGGAGCTGTTTTTT CASTGWWASEELFF
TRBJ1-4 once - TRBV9 TGTGCCAGCAGCTCCCGGGGGTCAGCGAATGAAAAACTGTTTTTT CASSSRGSANEKLFF
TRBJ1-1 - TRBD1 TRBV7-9 TGTGCCAGCAGCCCTGGGACAGGGGGCCTTACTGAAGCTTTCTTT CASSPGTGGLTEAFF
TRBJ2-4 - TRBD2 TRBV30 TGTGCCTGGAGTGGGGGACTAGCGGGAGCCAAAAACATTCAGTACTTC CAWSGGLAGAKNIQYF
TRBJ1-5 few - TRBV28 TGTGCCAGCAGTGAGCAGGGTCAGCCCCAGCATTTT CASSEQGQPQHF
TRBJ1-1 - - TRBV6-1 TGTGCCAGCAGGCCGTACTCAGGGGTTCGGACTGAAGCTTTCTTT CASRPYSGVRTEAFF
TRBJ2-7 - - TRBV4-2 TGTGCCAGCAGCCAAGCCCGGGTCCTAAGAGGGGAGCAGTACTTC CASSQARVLRGEQYF
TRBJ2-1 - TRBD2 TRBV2 TGTGCCAGCAGTTTCCCTAGCGGTTACAATGAGCAGTTCTTC CASSFPSGYNEQFF
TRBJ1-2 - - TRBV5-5 TGTGCCAGCAGCTTGGTGACCCGAGGGGTGAACTATGGCTACACCTTC CASSLVTRGVNYGYTF
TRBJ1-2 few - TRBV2 TGTGCCAGCAGTGAAAATGCTGGCTACACCTTC CASSENAGYTF
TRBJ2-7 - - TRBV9 TGTGCCAGCAGCGTCGGACCGAGGGAAGAGCAGTACTTC CASSVGPREEQYF
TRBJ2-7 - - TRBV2 TGTGCCAGCAGCGCACAACCGACGGGGGCCTACGAGCAGTACTTC CASSAQPTGAYEQYF
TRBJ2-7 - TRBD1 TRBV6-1 TGTGCCAGCAGTGAGGGACAGGCGCAGTACTTC CASSEGQAQYF
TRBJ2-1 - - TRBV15 TGTGCCAGCCAACGGGACCCTCCCTACAATGAGCAGTTCTTC CASQRDPPYNEQFF
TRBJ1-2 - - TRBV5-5 TGTGCCAGCAGCTTAACGTTAAGGCATGGCTACACCTTC CASSLTLRHGYTF
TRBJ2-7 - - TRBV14 TGTGCCAGCAGCCAAGTGTTCGCCGAGCAGTACTTC CASSQVFAEQYF
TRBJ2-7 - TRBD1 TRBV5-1 TGCGCCAGCAGCCCCCGGGACAGGGGTTCATACGAGCAGTACTTC CASSPRDRGSYEQYF
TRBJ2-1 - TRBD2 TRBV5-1 TGCGCCAGCAGCTTGCCAGCGGGAGGGCCCGGTGAGCAGTTCTTC CASSLPAGGPGEQFF
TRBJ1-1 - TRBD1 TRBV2 TGTGCCAGCAGTGGCAATTCGGGCAGGGGGCTAAATTCTGAAGCTTTCTTT CASSGNSGRGLNSEAFF
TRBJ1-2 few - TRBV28 TGTGCCAGCTGTACAGGGAGCTATGGCTACACCTTC CASCTGSYGYTF
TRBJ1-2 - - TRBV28 TGTGCCAGCAGTTTCGGGACCTACTATGGCTACACCTTC CASSFGTYYGYTF
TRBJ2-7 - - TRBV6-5 TGTGCCAGCAGCCTTGCGGGGCCCTACGAGCAGTACTTC CASSLAGPYEQYF
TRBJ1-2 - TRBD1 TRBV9 TGTGCCAGCAGCGTAGCTACTCGGGGACAGCGGAGTGGCTGCACCTTC CASSVATRGQRSGCTF
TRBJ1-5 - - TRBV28 TGTGCAGGGGGATTGAATCAGCCCCAGCATTTT CAGGLNQPQHF